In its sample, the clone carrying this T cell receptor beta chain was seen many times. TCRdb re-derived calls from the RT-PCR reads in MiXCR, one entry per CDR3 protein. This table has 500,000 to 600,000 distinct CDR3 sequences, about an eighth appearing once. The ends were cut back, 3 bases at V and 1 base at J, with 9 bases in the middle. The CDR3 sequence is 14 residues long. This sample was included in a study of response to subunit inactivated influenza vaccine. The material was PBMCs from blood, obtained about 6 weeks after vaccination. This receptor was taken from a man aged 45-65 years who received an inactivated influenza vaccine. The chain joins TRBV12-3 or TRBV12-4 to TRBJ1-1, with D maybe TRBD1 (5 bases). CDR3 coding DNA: TGTGCCAGCAGTTTTCGGGGCGCGAACACTGAAGCTTTCTTT. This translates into CASSFRGANTEAFF.